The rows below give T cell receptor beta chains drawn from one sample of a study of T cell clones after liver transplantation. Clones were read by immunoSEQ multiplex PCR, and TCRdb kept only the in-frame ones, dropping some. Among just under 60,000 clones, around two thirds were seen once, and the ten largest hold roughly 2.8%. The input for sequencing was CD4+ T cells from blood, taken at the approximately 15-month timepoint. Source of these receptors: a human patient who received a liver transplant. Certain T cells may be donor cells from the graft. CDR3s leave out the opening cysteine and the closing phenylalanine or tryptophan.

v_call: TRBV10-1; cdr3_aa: ASSEALRPSSYNEQF
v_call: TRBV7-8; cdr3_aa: ASSLDGMGTDTQY
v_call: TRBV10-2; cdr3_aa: ASSSGSGADTQY
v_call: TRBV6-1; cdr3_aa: ASSAMHGPYGYT
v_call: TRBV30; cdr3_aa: AWTRGLGPTNEKLF
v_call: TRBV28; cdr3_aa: ATLSPGVGSPLH
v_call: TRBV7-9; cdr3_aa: ASSFGGSPLH
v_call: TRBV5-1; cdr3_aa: ASSPDRPNSGNTIY
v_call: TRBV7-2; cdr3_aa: ASSPYISSYGYT
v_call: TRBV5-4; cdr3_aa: ASSSTGSNQPQH
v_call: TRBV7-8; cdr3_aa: ASSSSRGSQPQH
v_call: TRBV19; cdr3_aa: AISPGDRTNTGELF
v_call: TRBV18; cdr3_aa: ASSLAHGPSGANVLT
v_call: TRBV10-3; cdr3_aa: AISESSTSYEQY
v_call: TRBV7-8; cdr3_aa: ASSSGVGYGYT
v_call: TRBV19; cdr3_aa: ASSISLGSLNYGYT
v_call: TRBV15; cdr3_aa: ATSRDVSIGNTIY
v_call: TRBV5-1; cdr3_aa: ASSPQGNTEAF
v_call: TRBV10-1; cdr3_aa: ASSESVFEGYT
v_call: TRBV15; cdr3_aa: ATSREGGTGNTIY
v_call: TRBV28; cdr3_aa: ASRQPGPYGYT
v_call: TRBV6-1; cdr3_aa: ASSLSGTDTEAF
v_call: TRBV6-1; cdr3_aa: ASSEAGVLVAF
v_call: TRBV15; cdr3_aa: ATSRAKDRGVYQPQH
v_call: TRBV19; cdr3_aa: ASSRNKGEKLF